What follows are 25 T cell receptor beta chains derived from one specimen sequenced in a study of cytomegalovirus exposure and HLA in healthy donors. PCR employed 60 Vbeta and 13 Jbeta primers. Method: immunoSEQ multiplex PCR; TCRdb's copy keeps in-frame clones and lacks some. The repertoire includes fewer than 200,000 clones, 80% of them detected once, and roughly 4.7% sits in the top ten. The sample was PBMCs. Receptor source: a woman aged 45-65 years in good health and CMV-seropositive.

The chain uses TRBV5-1 and TRBJ2-7; possible D gene TRBD1, 6 bases. CDR3 length equals 17 residues. Germline assignment: CDR1 SGHRS and CDR2 YFSETQ. The V end lost 3 bases, the J end lost 4 bases, and 23 bases lay between the germline ends. Written as DNA, the CDR3 is TGCGCCAGCAGCTCCCCTTGGGAGACAGGAACAACTTACGAGCAGTACTTC. This translates into CASSSPWETGTTYEQYF. Supplemented by reference TRBV5-1 and TRBJ2-7, the full variable domain reads KAGVTQTPRYLIKTRGQQVTLSCSPISGHRSVSWYQQTPGQGLQFLFEYFSETQRNKGNFPGRFSGRQFSNSRSEMNVSTLELGDSALYLCASSSPWETGTTYEQYFGPGTRLTVT.

The chain has TRBV4-3 and TRBJ2-3, with D possibly TRBD2 on 6 matching bases. V lost 0 bases, J lost 1 base, and 17 bases lay in between. The germline V gene encodes CDR1 LGHNA and CDR2 YSLEER. CDR3 length equals 18 residues. Here the CDR3 DNA reads TGCGCCAGCAGCCAAGATTCCGCGCTAGCGATCGGCACAGATACGCAGTATTTT. This gives the protein CASSQDSALAIGTDTQYF.

The rearrangement uses TRBV9 and TRBJ2-3; TRBD2 is a possible D gene (5 bases). CDR1 SGDLS and CDR2 YYNGEE come from the germline V gene. This CDR3 contains 14 residues. V lost 4 bases, J lost 3 bases, and 12 bases lay in between. The CDR3 nucleotides are TGTGCCAGCAGCTCACGGACTGGAACAGATACGCAGTATTTT. Protein sequence: CASSSRTGTDTQYF.

J is TRBJ1-3 and V is TRBV6-1; 7 nucleotides agree with TRBD1. This CDR3 spans 15 amino acids. J was trimmed by 0 bases and V by 11 bases; bases with no gene match: 10. Germline V CDR1 and CDR2: MNHNS, SASEGT. The CDR3 is CACGLGDSSGNTIYF. CDR3 DNA sequence: TGTGCCTGTGGACTTGGGGACAGCTCTGGAAACACCATATATTTT.

CDR3 sequence reads: CASSEVLAYGYTF. CDR3 DNA sequence: TGTGCCAGCAGTGAAGTGTTGGCCTATGGCTACACCTTC. The gene calls are TRBV2 and TRBJ1-2; D remains unclear. The CDR3 loop spans 13 amino acids. Germline assignment: CDR1 SNHLY and CDR2 FYNNEI. V lost 1 base to trimming and J lost 4 bases, with 7 bases between them.

CDR3 coding DNA: TGTGCCAGCAGCTTGGGCGGACAAGGTGGCCCCACAGATACGCAGTATTTT. Translated, it gives CASSLGGQGGPTDTQYF. V is TRBV11-1 and J is TRBJ2-3; a possible D gene is TRBD1 (5 bases). The CDR3 spans 17 residues. Trimming removed 3 bases from V and 2 bases from J, with 18 bases in between. Germline V CDR1 and CDR2: SGHAT, FQDESV (reference sequence).

The chain joins TRBV21-1 to TRBJ1-2. TRBV21-1 is given as a pseudogene. The CDR3 sequence is 11 residues long. CDR3 region: CASGSPGGYTF. The CDR3 nucleotides are TGTGCCAGCGGTTCTCCGGGGGGCTACACCTTC.

V is TRBV4-2 and J is TRBJ2-2, with 7 bases that match TRBD2. CDR3 size: 17 residues. After removal of 2 bases from V and 0 bases from J, the junction contained 6 bases not matched to a gene. Looked up from germline, CDR1 is LGHNA and CDR2 is YNFKEQ. CDR3 residues: CASSQLGGRPNTGELFF. CDR3 nucleotide sequence: TGTGCCAGCAGCCAACTAGGCGGGAGACCGAACACCGGGGAGCTGTTTTTT.

The CDR3: CASSSSGTGGPYEQYF. The CDR3 DNA reads as TGTGCCAGCAGCTCCTCCGGGACAGGGGGCCCCTACGAGCAGTACTTC. The chain recombines TRBV4-2 with TRBJ2-7; 12 nucleotides line up with TRBD1. The germline V gene encodes CDR1 LGHNA and CDR2 YNFKEQ. This CDR3 region has 16 residues. J lost 2 bases, V lost 5 bases, and 7 bases had no gene match.

This clone was picked up one time. The chain uses TRBV27 and TRBJ2-5; 8 nucleotides align to TRBD2. This CDR3 contains 14 residues. V was pared by 6 bases and J by 11 bases, with 14 bases of the junction left unmatched. Germline CDR1 reads MNHEY; CDR2 reads SMNVEV (reference sequence). The CDR3 DNA is TGTGCCAGCAGCCAGACTAGCGTGGATTCGGAGCAGTACTTC. This translates into CASSQTSVDSEQYF.

The chain combines TRBV6-4 with TRBJ2-1; D is undetermined. CDR3 length: 9 residues. The V end lost 9 bases, the J end lost 10 bases, and 7 bases lay between the germline ends. Germline CDR1 is MRHNA and CDR2 is SNTAGT. CDR3 bases: TGTGCCAGGTCAGGCGAGCAGTTCTTC. Translation: CARSGEQFF.

The chain uses TRBV4-2 and TRBJ1-4; maybe TRBD1 (6 bases). This CDR3 contains 16 residues. CDR1 LGHNA and CDR2 YNFKEQ come from the germline V gene. V dropped 2 bases and J dropped 8 bases, with 18 bases sitting between them. The CDR3 loop is CASSQRSGGAGEKLFF. The CDR3 bases are TGTGCCAGCAGCCAACGTTCTGGGGGGGCAGGAGAAAAACTGTTTTTT.

CDR3 in DNA: TGTGCCAGCAGCGTAGTTCCGACTAGCCCGGGGGGGAATGAGCAGTTCTTC. Its translation: CASSVVPTSPGGNEQFF. The chain combines TRBV9 with TRBJ2-1; 8 nucleotides match TRBD2. Trimming removed 0 bases from V and 7 bases from J; junction bases left unmatched: 12. Germline-derived CDR1 and CDR2 are SGDLS and YYNGEE. CDR3 length: 17 residues. Together with reference TRBV9 and TRBJ2-1, the CDR3 gives the full variable domain: DSGVTQTPKHLITATGQRVTLRCSPRSGDLSVYWYQQSLDQGLQFLIQYYNGEERAKGNILERFSAQQFPDLHSELNLSSLELGDSALYFCASSVVPTSPGGNEQFFGPGTRLTVL.

The V and J genes are TRBV25-1 and TRBJ2-1, with a tentative D call TRBD1 (5 bases). The CDR3 covers 13 residues. Germline CDR1 is MGHDK and CDR2 is SYGVNS. V lost 3 bases and J 5 bases, leaving 8 bases between the germline ends. The CDR3: CASSEAGNNEQFF. In DNA form, the CDR3 reads TGTGCCAGCAGTGAGGCAGGGAACAATGAGCAGTTCTTC.

The chain is built from TRBV7-2 and TRBJ1-1; D is unclear. Germline V gene data show CDR1 as SGHTA and CDR2 as FQGNSA. Trimming shortened V by 5 bases and J by 4 bases, and 14 bases separated the two germline ends. The CDR3 covers 14 residues. In nucleotides, the CDR3 is TGTGCCAGCAGCCCCACCGCGGCCGTCACTGAAGCTTTCTTT. Protein sequence: CASSPTAAVTEAFF.

The V and J genes are TRBV28 and TRBJ2-3; 11 positions agree with TRBD1. Germline V CDR1 and CDR2: MDHEN, SYDVKM. The CDR3 is made up of 14 amino acids. V was clipped by 7 bases and J by 5 bases; unmatched bases: 5. The CDR3 is CASTTGTGGDTQYF. CDR3 nucleotides: TGTGCCAGCACCACCGGGACAGGGGGAGATACGCAGTATTTT.

In this sample, this clone turned up once. The CDR3 bases are TGTGCCTGGACCCTCGCGGCCTACACTGAAGCTTTCTTT. It specifies CAWTLAAYTEAFF. The chain uses TRBV30 and TRBJ1-1; the D is unclear. Trimming shortened V by 4 bases and J by 3 bases, and 12 bases separated the two germline ends. The CDR3 spans 13 residues. Germline-derived CDR1 and CDR2 are GTSNPN and SVGIG (reference sequence). The whole variable domain, filled in from reference TRBV30 and TRBJ1-1, reads SQTIHQWPATLVQPVGSPLSLECTVEGTSNPNLYWYRQAAGRGLQLLFYSVGIGQISSEVPQNLSASRPQDRQFILSSKKLLLSDSGFYLCAWTLAAYTEAFFGQGTRLTVV.

CDR3 sequence (DNA): TGTGCCACCAGCAAACCGGGACAGGGGGAGACCCAGTACTTC. Encoded protein: CATSKPGQGETQYF. J is TRBJ2-5 and V is TRBV15; 10 positions match TRBD1. With 4 bases clipped from V and 5 bases from J, the junction kept 4 bases outside the gene matches. Per the germline V gene, CDR1 is LNHNV and CDR2 is YYDKDF (reference sequence). This CDR3 contains 14 residues.

V gene TRBV1 combines with J gene TRBJ2-3; no check of the table's D call, TRBD2, against the DNA was made. TRBV1 is a documented pseudogene. The CDR3 loop spans 16 amino acids. The chain's CDR3 is CTSSQNIAGGTDTQYF. The CDR3 nucleotides are TGCACCAGCAGCCAAAATATAGCGGGGGGCACAGATACGCAGTATTTT.

CDR3 coding DNA: TGCAGCACCAGGACTAGCGGTATGGACAATGAGCAGTTCTTC. Its translation: CSTRTSGMDNEQFF. The rearrangement joins TRBV29-1 to TRBJ2-1; 10 nucleotides line up with TRBD2. Germline-derived CDR1 and CDR2 are SQVTM and ANQGSEA. The CDR3 loop spans 14 amino acids. Unmatched junction bases numbered 9, after V lost 8 bases and J lost 5 bases.

CDR3 loop: CASSAGLAGVTRTYNEQFF. The CDR3 region has the DNA TGTGCCAGCAGCGCCGGACTAGCGGGGGTCACCAGAACTTACAATGAGCAGTTCTTC. This rearrangement joins TRBV7-2 to TRBJ2-1; 13 bases align to TRBD2. The ends lost 5 bases at V and 4 bases at J; junction bases unmatched: 14. Germline-derived CDR1 and CDR2 are SGHTA and FQGNSA. CDR3 length equals 19 residues.

V and J are TRBV5-5 and TRBJ2-7; no definite D call. Deletions cut 0 bases from V and 3 bases from J, with 4 bases between. The CDR3 is 12 amino acids. Per germline, CDR1 SGHKS and CDR2 YYEKEE (reference sequence). CDR3 protein: CASSLDLYEQYF. The CDR3 DNA sequence: TGTGCCAGCAGCTTGGATCTCTACGAGCAGTACTTC.

This clone was observed a handful of times. This chain uses TRBV4-3 with TRBJ2-2; TRBD2 matches 9 bases. Germline loops: CDR1 LGHNA, CDR2 YSLEER. This CDR3 spans 21 amino acids. V was pared by 1 base and J by 0 bases, with 15 bases of the junction left unmatched. For the CDR3, the DNA is TGCGCCAGCAGCCAAGCTATCTCCATTGGGGTAGCGGGAGCGAACACCGGGGAGCTGTTTTTT. Protein: CASSQAISIGVAGANTGELFF.

The sample holds one count of this clone. V is TRBV10-1 and J is TRBJ2-1; 12 positions agree with TRBD2. V shed 6 bases, J shed 8 bases, and the junction held 5 bases outside the gene matches. The CDR3 runs 14 residues. Germline loops: CDR1 WNHNN, CDR2 SYGVQD (reference sequence). The CDR3 region is CASSPSGGAYEQFF. The DNA for the CDR3 is TGCGCCAGCAGCCCTAGCGGGGGGGCTTATGAGCAGTTCTTC.

The J gene is TRBJ1-4, the V gene TRBV7-2; 10 nucleotides agree with TRBD1. The germline V gene encodes CDR1 SGHTA and CDR2 FQGNSA. J lost 5 bases, V lost 5 bases, and 5 bases had no gene match. The CDR3 length is 15 residues. The CDR3 region is CASSPGQGENEKLFF. CDR3 coding DNA: TGTGCCAGCAGCCCAGGACAGGGGGAGAATGAAAAACTGTTTTTT.